A selection of T cell receptor beta chains follows, all from one sample in a study of blood T cell repertoires in COVID-19. Profiling relied on immunoSEQ multiplex PCR, and the TCRdb table lists in-frame clones only, not all of them. This table holds approximately 300,000 clones, approximately 90% found once. The sample taken for sequencing was peripheral blood. Every receptor here comes from a woman aged 30 to 39 with COVID-19, enrolled during active disease. The CDR3 runs from the conserved cysteine through the conserved F or W. A D gene is named only where the DNA matches it firmly. Some rows mark clone size as missing; the rest say once, few, many or name a class of expanded clone.

clone size	D gene	J gene	V gene	CDR3 DNA	CDR3 protein
.	TRBD1	TRBJ2-2	TRBV18	TGTGCCAGCTCTCAAAACAGGGGGCTTATCTCCGGGGAGCTGTTTTTT	CASSQNRGLISGELFF
.	TRBD2	TRBJ2-1	TRBV6-4	TGTGCCAGCAGTCCTACTAGCGGGAGCTACAATGAGCAGTTCTTC	CASSPTSGSYNEQFF
.	.	TRBJ2-2	TRBV4-2	TGTGCCAGCAGCCAAAACCCCTTAGAAACCGGGGAGCTGTTTTTT	CASSQNPLETGELFF
.	TRBD1	TRBJ1-1	TRBV5-1	TGCGCCAGCAGCGAGGGGGCCTACACTGAAGCTTTCTTT	CASSEGAYTEAFF
few	TRBD2	TRBJ2-7	TRBV27	TGTGCCAGCAGTCCCTTACTAGCGGGGCTCTCCGAGCAGTACTTC	CASSPLLAGLSEQYF
.	TRBD1	TRBJ1-6	TRBV28	TGTGCCAGCAGGTCCGGGACAGCCCATAATTCACCCCTCCACTTT	CASRSGTAHNSPLHF
.	.	TRBJ1-5	TRBV7-2	TGTGCCAGCAGCACACAGGGTGGTCAGCCCCAGCATTTT	CASSTQGGQPQHF
.	TRBD1	TRBJ2-3	TRBV19	TGTGCCAGTAGTGGAAGCCAGGGGGCCAATACGCAGTATTTT	CASSGSQGANTQYF
.	TRBD2	TRBJ2-5	TRBV2	TGTGCCAGCAGCGGAACCAGCGGGAGGGTGGAGACCCAGTACTTC	CASSGTSGRVETQYF
once	.	TRBJ1-2	TRBV28	TGTGCCAGCATACGACAGGATAGGAACTATGGCTACACCTTC	CASIRQDRNYGYTF
.	TRBD2	TRBJ2-1	TRBV19	TGTGCCAGTAGTATAGGACTAGCGGCTGAGCAGTTCTTC	CASSIGLAAEQFF
.	.	TRBJ1-4	TRBV10-3	TGTGCCACCACAGACCGGGAAAAACTGTTTTTT	CATTDREKLFF
.	.	TRBJ2-5	TRBV24-1	TGTGCCACCAGTGATATAACAGGGTTCGTCGAGACCCAGTACTTC	CATSDITGFVETQYF
.	TRBD2	TRBJ2-2	TRBV3-1/TRBV3-2	TGTGCCAGCAGCCCTGAACGACTAGCGGGTATTTTCGGGGAGCTGTTTTTT	CASSPERLAGIFGELFF
.	.	TRBJ2-4	TRBV19	TGTGCCAGTAGTCACGGACATGAGCAGTACTTC	CASSHGHEQYF
.	TRBD2	TRBJ2-7	TRBV7-6	TGTGCCAGCAGCCGACGGACTAGCGGTGAGCAGTACTTC	CASSRRTSGEQYF
.	TRBD1	TRBJ1-5	TRBV7-2	TGTGCCAGCAGCTTAGTGGGGACAGGGAATCAGCCCCAGCATTTT	CASSLVGTGNQPQHF
.	.	TRBJ1-4	TRBV11-2	TGTGCCAGCAGCTTGACAGCCTCGGAAAAACTGTTTTTT	CASSLTASEKLFF
few	TRBD1	TRBJ2-4	TRBV5-6	TGTGCCAGCAGCTTTACAGGGGGTCTAGCCAAAAACATTCAGTACTTC	CASSFTGGLAKNIQYF
.	.	TRBJ1-4	TRBV3-1/TRBV3-2	TGTGCCAGCAGCCACGGGAGTACTAATGAAAAACTGTTTTTT	CASSHGSTNEKLFF
.	TRBD1	TRBJ2-7	TRBV9	TGTGCCAGCGGTGGGACAGGGGCCCACGAGCAGTACTTC	CASGGTGAHEQYF
.	.	TRBJ2-7	TRBV4-2	TGTGCCAGCAGCCAAGTGGCCTCCGCCTACGAGCAGTACTTC	CASSQVASAYEQYF
.	.	TRBJ1-6	TRBV5-1	TGCGCCAGCAGCTCTTCCGGGTATGATTCACCCCTCCACTTT	CASSSSGYDSPLHF
.	.	TRBJ1-3	TRBV25-1	TGTGCCAGCAGTGACCGCCTGAGCTCTGGAAACACCATATATTTT	CASSDRLSSGNTIYF
.	TRBD1	TRBJ1-2	TRBV5-1	TGCGCCAGCAGCGGGACAGGAGGGGCCTATGGCTACACCTTC	CASSGTGGAYGYTF
.	.	TRBJ1-1	TRBV10-3	TGTGCCATCAGAAACTCGGGACAGAACACTGAAGCTTTCTTT	CAIRNSGQNTEAFF
.	TRBD2	TRBJ2-5	TRBV19	TGTGCCAGTAGCGAAAAACTAGCGGGAGTTGAAGAGACCCAGTACTTC	CASSEKLAGVEETQYF
.	.	TRBJ1-5	TRBV21-1	TGTGCCAGCAGCCCTGAACAGGGGTTTTCTCAGCCCCAGCATTTT	CASSPEQGFSQPQHF
.	TRBD2	TRBJ2-7	TRBV7-8	TGTGCCAGCAGCCGCTCAACCTCAAGCGGGAGGTACGAGCAGTACTTC	CASSRSTSSGRYEQYF
.	.	TRBJ1-3	TRBV7-8	TGTGCCAGCAGCATTTTCATCGGTCTGGCTGGAAACACCATATATTTT	CASSIFIGLAGNTIYF
.	TRBD1	TRBJ1-3	TRBV5-1	TGCGCCAGCAGCTGGGGACAGGGTGGAAACACCATATATTTT	CASSWGQGGNTIYF
.	.	TRBJ2-2	TRBV21-1	TGTGCCAGCAGCAAAGGCTCAGGGTGTGACACCGGGGAGCTGTTTTTT	CASSKGSGCDTGELFF
.	TRBD1	TRBJ1-2	TRBV28	TGTGCCACCGGGACAGGGGGTCGCGGCTCTAACTATGGCTACACCTTC	CATGTGGRGSNYGYTF
.	.	TRBJ2-7	TRBV3-1/TRBV3-2	TGTGCCAGCAGCCCCACAGGGGAGGCCTACGAGCAGTACTTC	CASSPTGEAYEQYF
once	.	TRBJ2-3	TRBV5-4	TGTGCCAGCAGCTTTCGGGGATTCATCACAGATACGCAGTATTTT	CASSFRGFITDTQYF
few	TRBD1	TRBJ1-1	TRBV7-9	TGTGCCAGCAGCCAGACGGGACAGCAAGCTTTCTTT	CASSQTGQQAFF
.	TRBD2	TRBJ2-3	TRBV10-1	TGCGCCAGCAGTGAACTAGCGGAAAGCACAGATACGCAGTATTTT	CASSELAESTDTQYF
.	TRBD1	TRBJ1-1	TRBV19	TGTGCCAGTAGACCCCCCAGGGGGCGAACGGGCCCTGAAGCTTTCTTT	CASRPPRGRTGPEAFF
.	.	TRBJ2-7	TRBV25-1	TGTGCCAGCAGTGAATCGACCAGGGGTCGGAACGAGCAGTACTTC	CASSESTRGRNEQYF
.	TRBD2	TRBJ2-4	TRBV4-3	TGCGCCAGCAGCCAAAGCCCAGCGGGGGGAGGAGGAGACATTCAGTACTTC	CASSQSPAGGGGDIQYF
.	TRBD2	TRBJ2-1	TRBV12-5	TGTGCCCCTGAGGGGGCCAAAGCGGGAGGCAATGAGCAGTTCTTC	CAPEGAKAGGNEQFF
.	.	TRBJ1-3	TRBV5-5	TGTGCCAGCAGCTTGGTTTTGAAAAGCCCCGGAAACACCATATATTTT	CASSLVLKSPGNTIYF
.	.	TRBJ2-1	TRBV18	TGTGCCAGCTCCCTCGAAACCGGGACACGTTACAATGAGCAGTTCTTC	CASSLETGTRYNEQFF
.	.	TRBJ1-5	TRBV4-1	TGCGCCAGCAGCCAAGTTACTGGCTTGACTAATCAGCCCCAGCATTTT	CASSQVTGLTNQPQHF
once	TRBD2	TRBJ2-7	TRBV6-5	TGTGCCAGCAGCCTACTAGCGGGAGCCTACGAGCAGTACTTC	CASSLLAGAYEQYF
once	.	TRBJ1-2	TRBV6-5	TGTGCCAGCAGCCAGGGTTATGGCTACACCTTC	CASSQGYGYTF
.	.	TRBJ1-2	TRBV29-1	TGCAGCGTTGAAGGTGGAGCTAACTATGGCTACACCTTC	CSVEGGANYGYTF
.	.	TRBJ2-1	TRBV5-1	TGCGCCAGCAGCTTCCCAGGAAATGAGCAGTTCTTC	CASSFPGNEQFF
.	.	TRBJ2-1	TRBV2	TGTGCCAGCAGTGAACTAGTCGGCGAGCAGTTCTTC	CASSELVGEQFF
.	TRBD1	TRBJ1-6	TRBV11-2	TGTGCCAGCAGCTTAGTTGGACAGGGGGTATCACCCCTCCACTTT	CASSLVGQGVSPLHF
.	.	TRBJ1-6	TRBV28	TGTGCCACCAACGCGGGTCCCACACCCCTCCACTTT	CATNAGPTPLHF
.	.	TRBJ1-2	TRBV29-1	TGCAGCGTGGAAGACACGCCACTCTATGGCTACACCTTC	CSVEDTPLYGYTF
.	.	TRBJ1-1	TRBV6-4	TGTGCCAGCAGTGCAGAATTCGGGGGTGAAGCTTTCTTT	CASSAEFGGEAFF